This TCR beta chain appears in the sequencing data of a study of cytomegalovirus exposure and HLA in healthy donors. At the level of the study: Falling in the Caucasian-associated ancestry cluster were about 80% of around 370 genotyped donors.

This clone was seen a few times. Trimming pared 6 bases from V and 0 bases from J, leaving 6 bases between. CDR3 length: 13 residues. The germline V gene encodes CDR1 KGHSH and CDR2 LQKENI. With 60 Vbeta and 13 Jbeta primers, the PCR was carried out. Sequencing was performed with immunoSEQ multiplex PCR; in TCRdb, only in-frame clones are kept and a portion is missing. The sample lists more than 80,000 clones; 64% were seen once. The TCR sequence derives from a man in his fifties or sixties in good health and CMV-seronegative. V is TRBV18 and J is TRBJ1-5; D not certain. Sequenced: PBMCs. Written as DNA, the CDR3 is TGTGCCAGCTCGTCCAATAGCAATCAGCCCCAGCATTTT. Translation: CASSSNSNQPQHF.